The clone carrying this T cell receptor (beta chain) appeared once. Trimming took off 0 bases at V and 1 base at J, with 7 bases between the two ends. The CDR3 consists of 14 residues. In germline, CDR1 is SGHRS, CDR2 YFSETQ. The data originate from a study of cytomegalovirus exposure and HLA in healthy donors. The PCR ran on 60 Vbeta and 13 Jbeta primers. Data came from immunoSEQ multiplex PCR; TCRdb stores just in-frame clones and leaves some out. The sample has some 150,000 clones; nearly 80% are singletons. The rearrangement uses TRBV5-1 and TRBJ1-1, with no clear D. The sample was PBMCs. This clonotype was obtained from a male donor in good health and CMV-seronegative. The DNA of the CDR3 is TGCGCCAGCAGCTTGGGTCCTTCGAACACTGAAGCTTTCTTT. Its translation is CASSLGPSNTEAFF.